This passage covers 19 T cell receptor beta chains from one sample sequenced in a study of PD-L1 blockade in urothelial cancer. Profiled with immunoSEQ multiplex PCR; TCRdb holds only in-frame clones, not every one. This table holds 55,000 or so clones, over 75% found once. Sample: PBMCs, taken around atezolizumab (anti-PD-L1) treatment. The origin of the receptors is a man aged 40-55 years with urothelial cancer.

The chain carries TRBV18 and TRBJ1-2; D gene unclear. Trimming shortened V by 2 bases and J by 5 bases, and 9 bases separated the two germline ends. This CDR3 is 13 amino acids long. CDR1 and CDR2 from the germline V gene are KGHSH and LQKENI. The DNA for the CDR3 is TGTGCCAGCTCACCAGAAGTAGTGTATGGCTACACCTTC. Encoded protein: CASSPEVVYGYTF.

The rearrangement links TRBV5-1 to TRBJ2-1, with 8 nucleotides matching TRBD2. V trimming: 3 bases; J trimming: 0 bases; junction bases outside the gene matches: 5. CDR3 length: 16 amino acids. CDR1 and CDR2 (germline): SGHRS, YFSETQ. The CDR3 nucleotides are TGCGCCAGCAGCTGGAGCGGGAGCCTCTCCTACAATGAGCAGTTCTTC. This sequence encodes CASSWSGSLSYNEQFF.

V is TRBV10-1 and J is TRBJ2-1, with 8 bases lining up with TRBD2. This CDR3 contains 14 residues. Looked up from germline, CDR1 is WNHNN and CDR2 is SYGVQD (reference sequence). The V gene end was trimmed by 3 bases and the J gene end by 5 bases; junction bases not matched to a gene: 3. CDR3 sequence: CASSDRGRHNEQFF. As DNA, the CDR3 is TGCGCCAGCAGTGACCGCGGGAGGCACAATGAGCAGTTCTTC.

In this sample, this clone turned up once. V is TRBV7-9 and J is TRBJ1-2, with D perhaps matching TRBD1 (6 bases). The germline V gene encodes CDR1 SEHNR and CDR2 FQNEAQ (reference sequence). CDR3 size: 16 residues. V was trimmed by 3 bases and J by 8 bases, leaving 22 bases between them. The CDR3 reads CASSLVQAATGGGYTF. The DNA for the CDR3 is TGTGCCAGCAGCTTGGTTCAGGCGGCGACAGGCGGCGGCTACACCTTC.

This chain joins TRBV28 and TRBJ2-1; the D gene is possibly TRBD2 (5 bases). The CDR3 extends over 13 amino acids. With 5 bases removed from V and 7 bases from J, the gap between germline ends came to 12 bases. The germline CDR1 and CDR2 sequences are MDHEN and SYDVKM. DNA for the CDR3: TGTGCCAGCAGTATCCGGCTAGCTAATGAGCAGTTCTTC. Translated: CASSIRLANEQFF.

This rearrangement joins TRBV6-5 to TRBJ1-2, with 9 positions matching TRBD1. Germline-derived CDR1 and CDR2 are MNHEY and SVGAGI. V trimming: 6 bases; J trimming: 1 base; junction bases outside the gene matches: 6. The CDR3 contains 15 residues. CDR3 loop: CASRPGQGINYGYTF. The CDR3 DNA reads TGTGCCAGCAGACCGGGACAGGGTATTAACTATGGCTACACCTTC.

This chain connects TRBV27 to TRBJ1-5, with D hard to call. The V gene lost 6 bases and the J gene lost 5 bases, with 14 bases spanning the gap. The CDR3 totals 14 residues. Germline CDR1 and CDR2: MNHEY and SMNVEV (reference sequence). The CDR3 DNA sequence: TGTGCCAGCAGCTCTGGGCGGACTTATCAGCCCCAGCATTTT. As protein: CASSSGRTYQPQHF.

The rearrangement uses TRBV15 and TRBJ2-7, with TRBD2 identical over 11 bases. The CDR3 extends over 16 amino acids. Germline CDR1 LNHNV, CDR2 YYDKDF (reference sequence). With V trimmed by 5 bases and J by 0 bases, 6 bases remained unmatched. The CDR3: CATSLTSGNHSYEQYF. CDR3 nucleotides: TGTGCCACCAGCCTGACTAGCGGGAACCACTCCTACGAGCAGTACTTC.

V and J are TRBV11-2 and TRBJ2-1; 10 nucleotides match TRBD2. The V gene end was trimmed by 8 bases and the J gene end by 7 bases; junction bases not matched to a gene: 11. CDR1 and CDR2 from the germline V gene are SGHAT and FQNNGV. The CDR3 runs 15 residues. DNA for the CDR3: TGTGCCAGCTCAAGTGTGGGACTAGCGACGAATGAGCAGTTCTTC. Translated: CASSSVGLATNEQFF.

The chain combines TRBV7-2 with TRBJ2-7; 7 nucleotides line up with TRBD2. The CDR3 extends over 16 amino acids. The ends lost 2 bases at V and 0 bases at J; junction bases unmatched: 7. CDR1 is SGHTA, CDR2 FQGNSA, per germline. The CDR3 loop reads CASSLNGLDHSYEQYF. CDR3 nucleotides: TGTGCCAGCAGCTTAAACGGACTAGACCACTCCTACGAGCAGTACTTC.

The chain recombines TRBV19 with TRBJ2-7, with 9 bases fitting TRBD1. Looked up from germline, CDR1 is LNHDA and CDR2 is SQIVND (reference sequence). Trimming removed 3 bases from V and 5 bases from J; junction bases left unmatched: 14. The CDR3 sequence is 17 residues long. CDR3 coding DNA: TGTGCCAGTAGTATCCGCATAATTTCGGGACAGGGTAACGAGCAGTACTTC. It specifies CASSIRIISGQGNEQYF. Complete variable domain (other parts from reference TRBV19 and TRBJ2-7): DGGITQSPKYLFRKEGQNVTLSCEQNLNHDAMYWYRQDPGQGLRLIYYSQIVNDFQKGDIAEGYSVSREKKESFPLTVTSAQKNPTAFYLCASSIRIISGQGNEQYFGPGTRLTVT.

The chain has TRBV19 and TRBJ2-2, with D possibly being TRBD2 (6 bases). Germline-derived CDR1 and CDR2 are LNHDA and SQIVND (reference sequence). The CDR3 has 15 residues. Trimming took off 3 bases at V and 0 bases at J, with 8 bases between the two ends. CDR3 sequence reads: CASSIGGTNTGELFF. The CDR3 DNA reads TGTGCCAGTAGTATCGGCGGGACGAACACCGGGGAGCTGTTTTTT.

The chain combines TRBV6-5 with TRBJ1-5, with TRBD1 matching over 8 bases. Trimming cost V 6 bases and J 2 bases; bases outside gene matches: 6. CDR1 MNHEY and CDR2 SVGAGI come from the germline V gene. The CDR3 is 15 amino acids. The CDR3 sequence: CASSPRGRGNQPQHF. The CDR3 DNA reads TGTGCCAGCAGCCCCAGGGGGCGCGGCAATCAGCCCCAGCATTTT.

CDR3 residues: CASSGTSGRGRPYNEQFF. As DNA, the CDR3 is TGTGCCAGCAGTGGGACTAGCGGGAGAGGAAGGCCCTACAATGAGCAGTTCTTC. V gene TRBV6-1 combines with J gene TRBJ2-1; 13 bases match TRBD2. CDR1 is MNHNS and CDR2 is SASEGT in the germline V gene. The ends lost 4 bases at V and 2 bases at J; junction bases unmatched: 8. This CDR3 region has 18 residues.

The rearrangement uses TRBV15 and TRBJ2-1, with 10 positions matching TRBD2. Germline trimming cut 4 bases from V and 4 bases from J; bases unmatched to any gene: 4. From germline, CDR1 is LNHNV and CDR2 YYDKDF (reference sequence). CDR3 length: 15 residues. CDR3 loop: CATSTSSGSYNEQFF. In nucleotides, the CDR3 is TGTGCCACCAGCACCTCTAGCGGGAGTTACAATGAGCAGTTCTTC.

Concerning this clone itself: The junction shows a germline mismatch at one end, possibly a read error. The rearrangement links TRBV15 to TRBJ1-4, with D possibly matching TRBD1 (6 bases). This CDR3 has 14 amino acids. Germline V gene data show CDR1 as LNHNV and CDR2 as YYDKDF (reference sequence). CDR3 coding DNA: TGTGCCACCAACAGAGATCGGACAGCCGAAAAACTGTTTTTT. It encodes CATNRDRTAEKLFF.

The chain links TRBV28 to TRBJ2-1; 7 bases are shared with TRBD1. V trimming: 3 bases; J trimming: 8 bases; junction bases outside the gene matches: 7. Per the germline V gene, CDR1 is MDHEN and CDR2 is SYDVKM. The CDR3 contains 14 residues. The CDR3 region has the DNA TGTGCCAGCAGTTTGGCAGGGGGTGGGGATGAGCAGTTCTTC. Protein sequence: CASSLAGGGDEQFF.

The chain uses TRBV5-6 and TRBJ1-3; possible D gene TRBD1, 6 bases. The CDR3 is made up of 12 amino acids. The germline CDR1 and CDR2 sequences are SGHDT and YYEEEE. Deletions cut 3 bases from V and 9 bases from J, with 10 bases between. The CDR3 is CASSWGQGTIYF. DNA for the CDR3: TGTGCCAGCAGCTGGGGACAAGGCACCATATATTTT.

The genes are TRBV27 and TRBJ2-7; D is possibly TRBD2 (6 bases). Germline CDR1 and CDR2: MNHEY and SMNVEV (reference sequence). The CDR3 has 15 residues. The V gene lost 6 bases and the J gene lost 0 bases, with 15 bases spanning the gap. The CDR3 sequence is CASRKNSGASYEQYF. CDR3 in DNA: TGTGCCAGCAGAAAAAATAGCGGTGCCTCCTACGAGCAGTACTTC.